This T cell receptor beta chain comes out of a study of blood T cell repertoires in COVID-19. The sample holds one count of this clone. Its ends do not fully match the called genes, so a read error is possible. Clones were sequenced by immunoSEQ multiplex PCR, and TCRdb holds only the in-frame ones, with some missing. Of fewer than 250,000 clones in the sample, 70% to 90% were seen once. The sequenced sample was peripheral blood. The TCR originated in a woman of 80 years or more with acute or convalescent COVID-19.

Here the CDR3 reads CATSRGGLAVTYTQYF. The CDR3 DNA reads TGTGCCACCAGCAGAGGGGGACTAGCGGTCACATATACGCAGTATTTT. The chain joins TRBV15 to TRBJ2-3, with 11 bases identical to TRBD2. This CDR3 has 16 residues. From germline, CDR1 is LNHNV and CDR2 YYDKDF (reference sequence). Complete variable domain (other parts from reference TRBV15 and TRBJ2-3): DAMVIQNPRYQVTQFGKPVTLSCSQTLNHNVMYWYQQKSSQAPKLLFHYYDKDFNNEADTPDNFQSRRPNTSFCFLDIRSPGLGDTAMYLCATSRGGLAVTYTQYFGPGTRLTVL.